This section outlines one TCR beta chain sequence together with its context. Sequencing used immunoSEQ multiplex PCR; TCRdb keeps in-frame clones, though not all of them. The table records about 240,000 clones, around 87% of them present only once. V was shortened by 4 bases and J by 0 bases, with 7 bases between the two germline ends. CDR3 length: 13 residues. The V gene's germline CDR1 is KGHSH and CDR2 LQKENI. These data originate in a study of blood T cell repertoires in COVID-19. J is TRBJ2-7 and V is TRBV18; D unresolved. The clonotype comes from a woman aged 35 to 49 with acute COVID-19. The sequencing input was PBMCs or T cells enriched from blood (not recorded which). CDR3 loop: CASSLSDSYEQYF. CDR3 DNA: TGTGCCAGCTCACTTAGTGACTCCTACGAGCAGTACTTC. The full variable domain, in which reference TRBV18 and TRBJ2-7 provide the parts outside the CDR3, is NAGVMQNPRHLVRRRGQEARLRCSPMKGHSHVYWYRQLPEEGLKFMVYLQKENIIDESGMPKERFSAEFPKEGPSILRIQQVVRGDSAAYFCASSLSDSYEQYFGPGTRLTVT.